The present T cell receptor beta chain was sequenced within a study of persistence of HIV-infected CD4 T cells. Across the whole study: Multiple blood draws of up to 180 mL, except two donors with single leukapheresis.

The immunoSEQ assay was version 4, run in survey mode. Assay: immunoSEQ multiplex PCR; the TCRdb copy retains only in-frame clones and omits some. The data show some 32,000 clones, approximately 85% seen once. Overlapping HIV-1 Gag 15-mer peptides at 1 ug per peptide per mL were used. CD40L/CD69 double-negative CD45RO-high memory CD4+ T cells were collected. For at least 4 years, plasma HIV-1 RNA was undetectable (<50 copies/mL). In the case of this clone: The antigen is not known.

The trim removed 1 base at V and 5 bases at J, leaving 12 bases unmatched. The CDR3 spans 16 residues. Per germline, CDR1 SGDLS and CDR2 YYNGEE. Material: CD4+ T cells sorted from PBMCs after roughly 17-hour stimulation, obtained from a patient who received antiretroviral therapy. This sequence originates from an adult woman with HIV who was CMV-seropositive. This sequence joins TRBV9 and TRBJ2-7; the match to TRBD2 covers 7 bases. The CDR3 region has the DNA TGTGCCAGCAGCGTAACTCCGGGGCTAGCGGTTAACGAGCAGTACTTC. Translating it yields CASSVTPGLAVNEQYF.